What follows are 6 T cell receptor beta chains derived from one specimen sequenced in a study of cytomegalovirus exposure and HLA in healthy donors. Here immunoSEQ multiplex PCR was the method, and the copy in TCRdb shows in-frame clones only, minus some. The sample includes roughly 100,000 clones, approximately 95% seen only once; the top ten take approximately 1%. Material for sequencing was PBMCs. The source is a woman younger than 30 in good health and CMV-seronegative.

The chain links TRBV7-2 to TRBJ1-3, with D possibly being TRBD1 (6 bases). This CDR3 has 18 amino acids. CDR1 SGHTA and CDR2 FQGNSA come from the germline V gene. Trimming stripped 1 base from V and 0 bases from J, with 16 bases between. The CDR3 spells CASSLGGSQGSSGNTIYF. CDR3 nucleotide sequence: TGTGCCAGCAGCTTAGGGGGGAGTCAGGGGAGCTCTGGAAACACCATATATTTT.

The V gene is TRBV15, the J gene TRBJ1-1, with 8 bases identical to TRBD1. The CDR3 totals 17 residues. J gave up 0 bases and V 6 bases, and 12 bases lay outside the gene matches. CDR1 is LNHNV and CDR2 is YYDKDF in the germline V gene (reference sequence). The CDR3 bases are TGTGCCACCAGTGTCCCGGACAGGGTGAACATGAACACTGAAGCTTTCTTT. This encodes CATSVPDRVNMNTEAFF.

J is TRBJ1-5 and V is TRBV28; 8 bases are a match to TRBD1. The CDR3 totals 19 residues. Looked up from germline, CDR1 is MDHEN and CDR2 is SYDVKM. After removal of 5 bases from V and 4 bases from J, the junction contained 19 bases not matched to a gene. This CDR3 reads CASSHNTGKGQGQNQPQHF. CDR3 coding DNA: TGTGCCAGCAGTCACAATACGGGAAAAGGACAGGGCCAGAATCAGCCCCAGCATTTT.

The V call is TRBV5-6, the J call TRBJ2-7, with 9 nucleotides matching TRBD1. This CDR3 comprises 18 residues. CDR1 is SGHDT and CDR2 is YYEEEE in the germline V gene. Trimming cost V 3 bases and J 3 bases; bases outside gene matches: 16. This CDR3 is CASSSLSPPGQGNYEQYF. The CDR3 region has the DNA TGTGCCAGCAGCTCGCTGAGCCCGCCGGGACAGGGAAACTACGAGCAGTACTTC.

The V and J genes are TRBV27 and TRBJ1-5; a weak D match, TRBD1 (6 bases). Per the germline V gene, CDR1 is MNHEY and CDR2 is SMNVEV (reference sequence). V was cut by 6 bases and J by 1 base, with 13 bases left in between. CDR3 size: 15 residues. CDR3 loop: CASSSRGRSNQPQHF. In DNA form, the CDR3 reads TGTGCCAGCAGCAGCAGGGGTAGGAGCAATCAGCCCCAGCATTTT.

The chain employs TRBV9 and TRBJ1-2, with 7 bases aligning to TRBD1. Trimming at V came to 3 bases and at J to 4 bases, leaving 3 bases not matched to a gene. The V gene's germline CDR1 is SGDLS and CDR2 YYNGEE. This CDR3 is 13 amino acids long. This CDR3 reads CASSGDSLYGYTF. CDR3 nucleotide sequence: TGTGCCAGCAGCGGGGACAGCCTCTATGGCTACACCTTC.